Included here is one TCR beta chain sequence, with context. The data are from a study of blood T cell repertoires in COVID-19. Assay used: immunoSEQ multiplex PCR; TCRdb lists only in-frame clones, some missing. Counted here are 150,000 to 200,000 clones, 88% occurring once; the ten biggest clones make up roughly 9%. The CDR3 extends over 15 amino acids. The germline V gene encodes CDR1 KGHSH and CDR2 LQKENI. With 2 bases clipped from V and 6 bases from J, the junction kept 4 bases outside the gene matches. Participants were placed into cohorts based on the clinical history they reported. The specimen sequenced was PBMCs or T cells enriched from blood (not recorded which). The receptor's source is a woman aged 18-30 years who had recovered from COVID-19. J is TRBJ2-1 and V is TRBV18; 10 bases are a match to TRBD2. CDR3 nucleotides: TGTGCCAGCTCACCATTCCCTAGCGGGGGCAATGAGCAGTTCTTC. It encodes CASSPFPSGGNEQFF.